This is a list of T cell receptor beta chains from one sample in a study of T-cell reconstitution after alpha-beta-depleted transplantation in children. One entry per CDR3 protein, called by TCRdb with MiXCR from the PCR reads. This table holds 90,000 to 100,000 distinct CDR3 sequences, about a quarter found once. This sample comprised PBMCs, obtained before TCRalphabeta/CD19-depleted stem cell transplant. These receptors all come from a boy between 2 and 10 years old with acute lymphoblastic leukemia, due to receive a stem cell transplant. CDR3s leave out the opening cysteine and the closing phenylalanine or tryptophan.

cdr3_length j_call v_call cdr3_aa
11 TRBJ2-1 TRBV27 ASRKGSYNEQF
14 TRBJ2-7 TRBV27 ASSFGGINRAYEQY
13 TRBJ2-1 TRBV7-2 ASTRVRDRYNEQF
13 TRBJ2-1 TRBV27 ASSFSRGIPNEQF
14 TRBJ2-6 TRBV20-1 SAWDRVGSGANVLT
10 TRBJ2-5 TRBV20-1 SAGALQETQY
14 TRBJ2-4 TRBV6-1 ASSQTLGVAKNIQY
12 TRBJ1-5 TRBV16 ASSHAGSGQPQH
11 TRBJ1-6 TRBV6-6 ATADFFGSPLH
14 TRBJ2-1 TRBV7-2 ASKFYSGATYNEQF
13 TRBJ2-1 TRBV20-1 SARMTSMILNEQF
13 TRBJ1-5 TRBV28 ASDPVGTGNQPQH
14 TRBJ1-2 TRBV5-1 ASWPSTAGGGYGYT
11 TRBJ2-5 TRBV7-9 ASSRGQVETQY
14 TRBJ2-3 TRBV5-1 ASSLGLAASTDTQY
13 TRBJ2-5 TRBV24-1 ATSPRGRGEETQY
12 TRBJ2-1 TRBV20-1 SARVFLQAGWEF
13 TRBJ2-1 TRBV9 ASSGLAEGIHEQF
12 TRBJ2-1 TRBV5-1 ASSLKLAPGEQF
12 TRBJ2-5 TRBV12-3/TRBV12-4 ASSSLAAKETQY
13 TRBJ2-5 TRBV7-8 ASSSLGTSGETQY
12 TRBJ1-1 TRBV5-1 ASSLGILNTEAF
14 TRBJ2-2 TRBV28 ATRNEWGGSGGELF
13 TRBJ2-7 TRBV11-2 ASGLFGTGANEQY
17 TRBJ2-5 TRBV20-1 SARDLFRDRGPDGETQY
12 TRBJ2-5 TRBV12-3/TRBV12-4 ASSLWGGGETQY
16 TRBJ2-1 TRBV4-3 ASSQDILTASSYNEQF
10 TRBJ2-1 TRBV27 ASSLIGNEQF
10 TRBJ1-2 TRBV20-1 SARERGNGYT